This T cell receptor (beta chain) was retrieved from a study of T cells in Graves' hyperthyroidism and ophthalmopathy. Study-wide results and caveats: Most thyroid-expanded clonotypes above 0.001 were also found in blood.

RNA transcripts yielded amplified TCR beta CDR3 regions. The TCR CDR3 first-round RT-PCR relied on the HTBI primer set. MiXCR, run by TCRdb on the multiplex PCR reads, gives a single entry per CDR3 protein. The repertoire has approximately 600,000 distinct CDR3 sequences, more than 20% of them found once; the top ten carry about 35%. The table lists this clonotype with a few counts. Its antigen is undetermined. The V gene end was trimmed by 5 bases and the J gene end by 1 base; junction bases not matched to a gene: 8. The V gene's germline CDR1 is DFQATT and CDR2 SNEGSKA (reference sequence). The CDR3 is made up of 14 amino acids.

The sequenced sample consisted of blood. This chain joins TRBV20-1 and TRBJ2-7; 7 nucleotides match TRBD1. The TCR sequence derives from a man aged 30-40 years with Graves' ophthalmopathy. The CDR3 sequence is CSASDRVLSYEQYF. In DNA, the CDR3 is TGCAGTGCTTCCGACAGGGTGTTATCCTACGAGCAGTACTTC.